This TCR beta chain was captured by sequencing in a study of response to subunit inactivated influenza vaccine. Study conclusions and caveats: T cells newly recruited by each seasonal influenza vaccination are few, the authors suggested.

V was clipped by 6 bases and J by 0 bases, with 15 bases between them. The CDR3 contains 15 residues. The germline CDR1 and CDR2 sequences are DFQATT and SNEGSKA (reference sequence). TCRdb reprocessed the RT-PCR reads via MiXCR and lists one record per CDR3 protein. The data hold approximately 300,000 distinct CDR3 sequences, with 20% to 25% observed a single time. Concerning this clonotype itself: Its target is unknown.

Specimen: PBMCs from blood, collected less than 22 months after vaccination. This chain connects TRBV20-1 to TRBJ2-1; D is perhaps TRBD1 (6 bases). The clonotype originates from a man aged 45-69 years who received an inactivated influenza vaccine. CDR3 sequence: CSAPTGPNSYNEQFF. CDR3 DNA sequence: TGCAGTGCACCGACAGGACCAAACTCCTACAATGAGCAGTTCTTC.